Below, 30 T cell receptor beta chains from the same sample are listed, as sequenced in a study of T-cell memory formation after mild COVID-19. TCRdb recomputed calls from the 5' RACE reads with MiXCR, one row per CDR3 protein. The sample shows under 35,000 distinct CDR3 sequences, about 16% of them seen only once. Sample: PBMCs or a T cell subset sorted from them (not recorded which). These TCRs come from an adult who had mild COVID-19 (a few samples of this study predate the infection). Cell type and time point are not known.

The chain links TRBV4-2 to TRBJ2-3, with D possibly TRBD2 on 5 matching bases. The CDR3 has 15 residues. V was pared by 0 bases and J by 5 bases, with 12 bases between. Germline loops: CDR1 LGHNA, CDR2 YNFKEQ. The CDR3, as DNA: TGTGCCAGCAGCCAAGATCATGCGGGTGTAGATACGCAGTATTTT. It specifies CASSQDHAGVDTQYF.

The chain joins TRBV6-5 to TRBJ2-3, with 9 bases that match TRBD2. The CDR3 runs 13 residues. Germline trimming cut 10 bases from V and 1 base from J; bases unmatched to any gene: 3. Germline loops: CDR1 MNHEY, CDR2 SVGAGI. In DNA form, the CDR3 reads TGTGCCACCTTAGCGGGGGGCACAGATACGCAGTATTTT. It translates to CATLAGGTDTQYF.

Ten or more counts support this clonotype. V is TRBV24-1 and J is TRBJ1-2; weak D call: TRBD1 (6 bases). The CDR3 spans 13 residues. Between the trimmed V and J ends, which lost 5 bases and 6 bases, there was a span of 12 bases. The V gene's germline CDR1 is KGHDR and CDR2 SFDVKD. CDR3 amino acids: CATSGAGVDGYTF. CDR3 in DNA: TGTGCCACCAGTGGGGCAGGGGTAGATGGCTACACCTTC.

This clonotype came up many times. The chain is built from TRBV7-6 and TRBJ2-1, with TRBD2 identical over 14 bases. V lost 5 bases, J lost 5 bases, and 5 bases stayed unmatched. In germline, CDR1 is SGHVS, CDR2 FNYEAQ. CDR3 length: 16 amino acids. CDR3 DNA sequence: TGTGCCAGCAGCCGCGGGACTAGCGGGGGCCACAATGAGCAGTTCTTC. It specifies CASSRGTSGGHNEQFF.

Many counts were recorded for this clonotype. The chain employs TRBV7-9 and TRBJ1-3, with unresolved D. V was shortened by 1 base and J by 0 bases, with 13 bases between the two germline ends. This CDR3 region has 17 residues. The germline V gene has CDR1 SEHNR and CDR2 FQNEAQ (reference sequence). CDR3 in DNA: TGTGCCAGCAGCTTAGGAGGTCTCGGAACCTCTGGAAACACCATATATTTT. Protein product: CASSLGGLGTSGNTIYF.

The rearrangement uses TRBV5-1 and TRBJ2-1; possibly TRBD1 or TRBD2 for D (5 bases each). This CDR3 is built from 13 residues. Germline CDR1 and CDR2: SGHRS and YFSETQ. V lost 0 bases and J lost 10, with 11 bases in between. The DNA of the CDR3 is TGCGCCAGCAGCTTGGGGGACCGCCAGGAGCAGTTCTTC. Its protein is CASSLGDRQEQFF.

This clonotype was recorded at least ten times. The V call is TRBV5-1, the J call TRBJ2-7, with TRBD1 matching over 11 bases. Trimming removed 3 bases from V and 6 bases from J; junction bases left unmatched: 5. Looked up from germline, CDR1 is SGHRS and CDR2 is YFSETQ. The CDR3 runs 14 residues. The CDR3 sequence is CASSSSGTGGEQYF. CDR3 DNA: TGCGCCAGCAGCTCGTCTGGGACAGGGGGCGAGCAGTACTTC. The variable domain in full, completed from reference TRBV5-1 and TRBJ2-7, reads KAGVTQTPRYLIKTRGQQVTLSCSPISGHRSVSWYQQTPGQGLQFLFEYFSETQRNKGNFPGRFSGRQFSNSRSEMNVSTLELGDSALYLCASSSSGTGGEQYFGPGTRLTVT.

This clonotype was recorded many times. The chain combines TRBV18 with TRBJ2-3, with D possibly TRBD1 on 5 matching bases. From germline, CDR1 is KGHSH and CDR2 LQKENI. V lost 4 bases and J lost 0, with 14 bases in between. The CDR3 sequence is 16 residues long. Here the CDR3 DNA reads TGTGCCAGCTCACTTGGGGCCCCGACTAGCACAGATACGCAGTATTTT. This gives the protein CASSLGAPTSTDTQYF.

This clonotype was detected many times. The chain uses TRBV20-1 and TRBJ1-2; TRBD1 might be the D (5 bases). Looked up from germline, CDR1 is DFQATT and CDR2 is SNEGSKA (reference sequence). The V end lost 6 bases, the J end lost 3 bases, and 8 bases lay between the germline ends. The CDR3 consists of 11 residues. CDR3 bases: TGCAGTGCCGACAGTTACTATGGCTACACCTTC. Amino acid sequence: CSADSYYGYTF.

This clonotype was recorded at least ten times. This chain links TRBV4-3 with TRBJ2-7; TRBD2 aligns across 8 bases. The germline V gene encodes CDR1 LGHNA and CDR2 YSLEER. This CDR3 is built from 15 residues. Germline trimming cut 2 bases from V and 3 bases from J; bases unmatched to any gene: 6. Here the CDR3 reads CASSQTQRENYEQYF. CDR3 sequence (DNA): TGCGCCAGCAGCCAAACCCAGCGGGAGAACTACGAGCAGTACTTC.

The chain combines TRBV29-1 with TRBJ1-1; TRBD1 might be the D (5 bases). Trimming took 8 bases from V and 6 from J, leaving 19 bases between them. CDR1 and CDR2 from the germline V gene are SQVTM and ANQGSEA. The CDR3 is 13 residues long. DNA for the CDR3: TGCAGCTCGGTGGAGAGGGGCTTTGCTGAAGCTTTCTTT. As protein: CSSVERGFAEAFF. The variable domain in full, with the rest retrieved from reference TRBV29-1 and TRBJ1-1, is SAVISQKPSRDICQRGTSLTIQCQVDSQVTMMFWYRQQPGQSLTLIATANQGSEATYESGFVIDKFPISRPNLTFSTLTVSNMSPEDSSIYLCSSVERGFAEAFFGQGTRLTVV.

V is TRBV4-2 and J is TRBJ2-7, with 7 positions matching TRBD2. The germline V gene encodes CDR1 LGHNA and CDR2 YNFKEQ. The CDR3 totals 13 residues. J gave up 7 bases and V 4 bases, and 7 bases lay outside the gene matches. The CDR3 loop is CASSPLGEGEQYF. Written as DNA, the CDR3 is TGTGCCAGCAGCCCCCTTGGGGAGGGGGAGCAGTACTTC.

This clonotype appeared many times. V gene TRBV12-3 or TRBV12-4 combines with J gene TRBJ1-4, with unresolved D. Trimming shortened V by 7 bases and J by 7 bases, and 19 bases separated the two germline ends. The CDR3 spans 15 residues. CDR3 region: CASTNRWSEREKLFF. The CDR3 bases are TGTGCCAGCACCAATAGGTGGTCTGAACGTGAAAAACTGTTTTTT.

The genes are TRBV7-2 and TRBJ2-4; TRBD2 matches 10 bases. V lost 5 bases to trimming and J lost 6 bases; unmatched junction nucleotides: 4. CDR3 size: 14 residues. CDR1 is SGHTA, CDR2 FQGNSA, per germline. CDR3 in DNA: TGTGCCAGCAGCGTCAGACTAGCGGGAAACATTCAGTACTTC. Translated, it gives CASSVRLAGNIQYF.

This clonotype was seen many times. The CDR3: CASSLEGSNTEAFF. Here the CDR3 DNA reads TGCGCCAGCAGCTTGGAGGGGTCCAACACTGAAGCTTTCTTT. The chain carries TRBV5-1 and TRBJ1-1; maybe TRBD1 (5 bases). Germline V gene sequence: CDR1 SGHRS, CDR2 YFSETQ. This CDR3 comprises 14 residues. V was clipped by 0 bases and J by 2 bases, with 8 bases between them.

Ten or more counts support this clonotype. The chain has TRBV12-3 or TRBV12-4 and TRBJ1-3, with 8 bases fitting TRBD1. The CDR3 is made up of 14 amino acids. Unmatched junction bases numbered 4, after V lost 7 bases and J lost 2 bases. Written as DNA, the CDR3 is TGTGCCAGCATTGGACAGGGTACTGGAAACACCATATATTTT. As protein: CASIGQGTGNTIYF.

On this clonotype itself: A read error may be the cause here, since a much bigger clone is one base away. The rearrangement joins TRBV5-6 to TRBJ2-1; D possibly uses TRBD1 or TRBD2 (6 bases each). CDR1 SGHDT and CDR2 YYEEEE come from the germline V gene. CDR3 length: 13 residues. The CDR3 DNA follows: TGTGCCAGCAGTTCGGGGGCGCTTTTGGGGCAGGTCTTC. Translation gives CASSSGALLGQVF.

Ten or more counts support this clonotype. J is TRBJ1-1 and V is TRBV30; D possibly corresponds to TRBD1 (6 bases). V dropped 3 bases and J dropped 0 bases, with 11 bases sitting between them. The CDR3 covers 14 residues. Looked up from germline, CDR1 is GTSNPN and CDR2 is SVGIG (reference sequence). This CDR3 reads CAWSRGTLNTEAFF. The CDR3 DNA follows: TGTGCCTGGAGCCGCGGGACATTGAACACTGAAGCTTTCTTT.

By share of the sample, this clonotype is medium-sized. This rearrangement joins TRBV20-1 to TRBJ2-1, with 8 bases lining up with TRBD2. Germline assignment: CDR1 DFQATT and CDR2 SNEGSKA (reference sequence). Unmatched junction bases numbered 7, after V lost 8 bases and J lost 10 bases. This CDR3 has 11 residues. The CDR3, as DNA: TGCAGTACCGGGACTAGAGGCGAGCAGTTCTTC. This translates into CSTGTRGEQFF.

V gene TRBV5-4 combines with J gene TRBJ2-7; TRBD1 matches at 7 bases. Germline CDR1 is SGHNT and CDR2 is YYREEE (reference sequence). This CDR3 contains 14 residues. V trimming: 5 bases; J trimming: 2 bases; junction bases outside the gene matches: 7. CDR3 in DNA: TGTGCCAGCAGGGTGGACAGGCTTACCTACGAGCAGTACTTC. Amino acids: CASRVDRLTYEQYF.

Ten or more counts support this clonotype. The chain employs TRBV10-3 and TRBJ2-3, with D perhaps matching TRBD2 (5 bases). Germline lookup yields CDR1 ENHRY and CDR2 SYGVKD. The CDR3 runs 18 residues. Trimming pared 0 bases from V and 0 bases from J, leaving 16 bases between. CDR3 residues: CAISESSMGSWSTDTQYF. CDR3 DNA sequence: TGTGCCATCAGTGAGTCGAGTATGGGGAGTTGGAGCACAGATACGCAGTATTTT.

V is TRBV4-3 and J is TRBJ2-2, with D possibly being TRBD2 (6 bases). With 0 bases removed from V and 7 bases from J, the gap between germline ends came to 18 bases. Germline CDR1 is LGHNA and CDR2 is YSLEER. The CDR3 is made up of 17 amino acids. CDR3 sequence: CASSQEGGLGIRGELFF. The CDR3 DNA sequence: TGCGCCAGCAGCCAAGAGGGGGGACTGGGGATCCGCGGGGAGCTGTTTTTT.

This clonotype was recorded at least ten times. The chain employs TRBV5-6 and TRBJ2-7; TRBD1 aligns across 9 bases. The CDR3 is made up of 14 amino acids. The ends lost 1 base at V and 5 bases at J; junction bases unmatched: 4. The germline V gene has CDR1 SGHDT and CDR2 YYEEEE. CDR3 in amino acids: CASSLTGGEDEQYF. CDR3 nucleotide sequence: TGTGCCAGCAGCTTGACAGGGGGCGAAGACGAGCAGTACTTC.

The table lists this clonotype with many counts. This sequence joins TRBV20-1 and TRBJ1-2; D call uncertain. Germline CDR1 DFQATT, CDR2 SNEGSKA (reference sequence). V lost 5 bases, J lost 3 bases, and 7 bases lay in between. The CDR3 runs to 11 residues. Here the CDR3 reads CSASIDYGYTF. The DNA for the CDR3 is TGCAGTGCTTCAATTGACTATGGCTACACCTTC.

In its sample, this clonotype was seen many times. The chain employs TRBV6-5 and TRBJ2-1; TRBD2 is a possible D gene (6 bases). The ends were cut back, 0 bases at V and 7 bases at J, with 13 bases in the middle. This CDR3 has 15 amino acids. CDR1 and CDR2 from the germline V gene are MNHEY and SVGAGI. The CDR3 bases are TGTGCCAGCAGTTACTCGGGAGGTGGTTGGAATGAGCAGTTCTTC. Translation: CASSYSGGGWNEQFF.

This clonotype was picked up many times. This sequence joins TRBV30 and TRBJ2-3; D unresolved. V shed 0 bases and J shed 0 bases, with 7 bases lying between them. The CDR3 length is 14 residues. Germline assignment: CDR1 GTSNPN and CDR2 SVGIG (reference sequence). The DNA of the CDR3 is TGTGCCTGGAGTGTTCTCGGAAGCACAGATACGCAGTATTTT. It is translated as CAWSVLGSTDTQYF.

This clonotype showed up many times. The gene calls are TRBV4-3 and TRBJ2-1, with 9 bases identical to TRBD2. Germline assignment: CDR1 LGHNA and CDR2 YSLEER. The V segment lost 0 bases and the J segment 12 bases; nucleotides outside the gene matches: 6. This CDR3 region has 14 residues. CDR3 nucleotides: TGCGCCAGCAGCCAAGACTCGCGGGAGGGCCGGCAGTTCTTC. Translating it yields CASSQDSREGRQFF.

This clonotype was observed at least ten times. The V gene is TRBV5-1, the J gene TRBJ1-5; TRBD1 agrees at 7 bases. Germline values: CDR1 SGHRS, CDR2 YFSETQ. V shed 3 bases, J shed 1 base, and the junction held 1 base outside the gene matches. This CDR3 is 14 amino acids long. The DNA for the CDR3 is TGCGCCAGCAGCTCAGGGGGAAGCAATCAGCCCCAGCATTTT. This gives the protein CASSSGGSNQPQHF.

This clonotype was seen ten or more times. The rearrangement links TRBV12-3 or TRBV12-4 to TRBJ2-7, with D possibly TRBD2 on 7 matching bases. This CDR3 spans 13 amino acids. The germline V and J ends were trimmed by 8 bases and 6 bases, with 17 bases remaining between them. The CDR3 sequence is CASGGLGGREQYF. The CDR3 nucleotides read TGTGCCAGCGGAGGCTTGGGGGGGCGCGAGCAGTACTTC.

The chain recombines TRBV9 with TRBJ2-7; 9 nucleotides align to TRBD2. V lost 0 bases, J lost 2 bases, and 3 bases stayed unmatched. Germline V gene lookup returns CDR1 SGDLS and CDR2 YYNGEE. This CDR3 has 15 amino acids. CDR3 coding DNA: TGTGCCAGCAGCGTAGAGAGCGGGAGGACCTACGAGCAGTACTTC. Translation: CASSVESGRTYEQYF.